This T cell receptor (beta chain) emerged from a study of cytomegalovirus exposure and HLA in healthy donors. Study-level results: Later on, an analysis showed TCR association rates differing by HLA locus, with DRB1 the most and HLA-C the fewest. Available immune exposure information was restricted to CMV serostatus only. As was reported, the classifier diagnosed cytomegalovirus status with high specificity and sensitivity. Being productive about 90% or about 30% of the time was typical of most TCR beta V segments in an earlier analysis.

60 Vbeta and 13 Jbeta primers were used in PCR. Measured with immunoSEQ multiplex PCR; TCRdb has only the in-frame clones, and not every one. The sample records approximately 110,000 clones, about 80% being singletons. This CDR3 region has 14 residues. Looked up from germline, CDR1 is SGHRS and CDR2 is YFSETQ. V lost 2 bases to trimming and J lost 3 bases; unmatched junction nucleotides: 4. Of note for this clone: Its antigen is not known.

This sequence was found in a man younger than 45 in good health and CMV-seronegative. The genes are TRBV5-1 and TRBJ1-2; 7 nucleotides agree with TRBD1. The material sequenced was PBMCs. The CDR3 protein is CASSFQGEDYGYTF. DNA for the CDR3: TGCGCCAGCAGCTTTCAGGGGGAAGACTATGGCTACACCTTC. Variable domain in full (rest from reference TRBV5-1 and TRBJ1-2): KAGVTQTPRYLIKTRGQQVTLSCSPISGHRSVSWYQQTPGQGLQFLFEYFSETQRNKGNFPGRFSGRQFSNSRSEMNVSTLELGDSALYLCASSFQGEDYGYTFGSGTRLTVV.